The present entry profiles one T cell receptor beta chain with its context. RNA, at roughly 0.45 to 1 ug, was reverse transcribed with random hexamers. Amplification of TCR beta CDR3 across 54 Vbeta and 13 Jbeta was performed with immunoSEQ multiplex PCR. MiXCR, run by TCRdb on the immunoSEQ multiplex PCR reads, gives a single entry per CDR3 protein. The sample yields approximately 130,000 distinct CDR3 sequences, about 93% seen once. In blood CD8+ and CD4+ T cells, TCR beta underwent sequencing. These data originate in a study of CD8 T cells in Susac syndrome. Sequences were obtained from CD8+ T cells from PBMCs. The receptor was derived from a human donor with multiple sclerosis.

The CDR3 DNA sequence: TGCGCCAGCAGCCCCGGGGGGCCCCTGGGGCAAGAGACCCAGTACTTC. Encoded protein: CASSPGGPLGQETQYF. This chain connects TRBV5-1 to TRBJ2-5; weak D call: TRBD2 (7 bases). The CDR3 is 16 amino acids. Per the germline V gene, CDR1 is SGHRS and CDR2 is YFSETQ. V was shortened by 4 bases and J by 2 bases, with 18 bases between the two germline ends.